This T cell receptor beta chain comes out of a study of blood T cells in healthy people across ages. CDR3 length: 13 amino acids. Germline V gives CDR1 SGHRS, CDR2 YFSETQ. The sample holds many counts of this clonotype. Its antigen is unidentified. The junction departs from germline at one end; a sequencing error may be responsible. The use of a sample-barcoded 5' primer and a J-beta primer mix characterized a second PCR of roughly 6 to 11 cycles. TCRdb fed the 5' RACE reads into MiXCR, producing one record per CDR3 protein. Among over 950,000 distinct CDR3 sequences listed, 35% to 40% were seen once. Whole-study findings and limits: Significant beta diversity loss was already apparent by age approximately 40, declining roughly linearly.

This rearrangement joins TRBV5-1 to TRBJ2-5; weak D call: TRBD1 (5 bases). Sequenced sample: blood. The source is a man aged 18 to 29 in good health. The CDR3 coding sequence is TGTGCCAGCAGCTCAGACAGACAAGAGACCCAGTACTTC. This codes for CASSSDRQETQYF.